This note documents a single T cell receptor (beta chain) sequence. As yet, its antigen is unknown. The repertoire was sequenced with immunoSEQ multiplex PCR; TCRdb's copy has only in-frame clones and lacks some. The table has 80,000 or so clones, just over 90% seen once. The sample originates from a study of T cell responses to AZD1222 COVID-19 vaccine. Study-level points and caveats: Sampling that yielded the repertoires occurred only after the peak T cell response. Among those given AZD1222, only 6 or 7 were seropositive at baseline. Nearly half of spike-specific TCRs reportedly go after variant regions that carry no mutations. Two doses of AZD1222 preceded a rise in Spike-specific TCR breadth and depth.

The germline V gene encodes CDR1 SGHDN and CDR2 FVKESK. V was clipped by 1 base and J by 4 bases; unmatched bases: 11. The CDR3 spans 17 residues. The rearrangement uses TRBV14 and TRBJ2-5, with TRBD1 matching over 8 bases. The sequencing here drew on peripheral blood, taken on day 0 of MenACWY control vaccination. The receptor comes from an adult in good health. The chain's CDR3 is CASSQVMLTGVRETQYF. The CDR3 region has the DNA TGTGCCAGCAGCCAAGTCATGCTGACAGGGGTCCGAGAGACCCAGTACTTC.